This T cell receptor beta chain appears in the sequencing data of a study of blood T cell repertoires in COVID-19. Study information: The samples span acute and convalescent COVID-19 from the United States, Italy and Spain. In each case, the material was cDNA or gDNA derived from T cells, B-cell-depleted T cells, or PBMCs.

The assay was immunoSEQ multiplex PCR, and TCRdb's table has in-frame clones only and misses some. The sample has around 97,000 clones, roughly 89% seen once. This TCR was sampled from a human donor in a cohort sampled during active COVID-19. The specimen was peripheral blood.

The CDR3 region is CATSVGGGTGELFF. CDR3 nucleotides: TGTGCCACCAGTGTGGGAGGCGGCACCGGGGAGCTGTTTTTT. The chain recombines TRBV24-1 with TRBJ2-2; weak D call: TRBD2 (6 bases). Between the trimmed V and J ends, which lost 5 bases and 4 bases, there was a span of 10 bases. The germline gives CDR1 KGHDR, CDR2 SFDVKD. The CDR3 covers 14 residues.